This entry lists 3 T cell receptor beta chains sequenced from one sample in a study of cytomegalovirus exposure and HLA in healthy donors. PCR was performed using 60 Vbeta and 13 Jbeta primers. Here immunoSEQ multiplex PCR was the method, and the copy in TCRdb shows in-frame clones only, minus some. The sample lists tens of thousands of clones, 60% to 80% seen once, with about 6% in the top ten. Sequences were obtained from PBMCs. The receptors shown here come from a man aged 25 to 45 in good health and CMV-seronegative.

V and J are TRBV6-6 and TRBJ2-7; perhaps TRBD2 as D (5 bases). The CDR3 runs to 14 residues. CDR1 MNHNY and CDR2 SVGAGI come from the germline V gene (reference sequence). The ends were cut back, 0 bases at V and 4 bases at J, with 10 bases in the middle. In DNA form, the CDR3 reads TGTGCCAGCAGTTACTCGCGGGCTTATTACGAGCAGTACTTC. Its translation is CASSYSRAYYEQYF.

The genes are TRBV27 and TRBJ2-1, with TRBD2 identical over 11 bases. This CDR3 spans 15 amino acids. The V segment lost 2 bases and the J segment 10 bases; nucleotides outside the gene matches: 7. Germline V gives CDR1 MNHEY, CDR2 SMNVEV (reference sequence). The chain's CDR3 is CASSLGTSGSEEQFF. The CDR3 nucleotides read TGTGCCAGCAGTTTAGGCACTAGCGGGAGTGAGGAGCAGTTCTTC.

The genes are TRBV29-1 and TRBJ1-1; no clear D gene. The germline V gene encodes CDR1 SQVTM and CDR2 ANQGSEA. The CDR3 runs 11 residues. Deletions cut 6 bases from V and 2 bases from J, with 7 bases between. This chain's CDR3 is CSVMSNTEAFF. In nucleotides, the CDR3 is TGCAGCGTCATGAGCAACACTGAAGCTTTCTTT.